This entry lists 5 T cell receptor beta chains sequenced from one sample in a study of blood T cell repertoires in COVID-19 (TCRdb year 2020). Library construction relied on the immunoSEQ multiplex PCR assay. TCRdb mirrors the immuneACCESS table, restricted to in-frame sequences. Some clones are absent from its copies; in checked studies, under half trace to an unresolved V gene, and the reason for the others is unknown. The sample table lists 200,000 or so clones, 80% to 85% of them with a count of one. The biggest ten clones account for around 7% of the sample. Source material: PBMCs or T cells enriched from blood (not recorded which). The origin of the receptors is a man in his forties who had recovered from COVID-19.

The CDR3 here is CASSLDGLAGPTDTQYF. DNA for the CDR3: TGTGCCAGCAGCTTAGATGGACTAGCGGGGCCCACAGATACGCAGTATTTT. This chain uses TRBV7-9 with TRBJ2-3, with 12 bases lining up with TRBD2. This CDR3 region has 17 residues. Unmatched junction bases numbered 4, after V lost 1 base and J lost 2 bases. Germline V gene sequence: CDR1 SEHNR, CDR2 FQNEAQ (reference sequence).

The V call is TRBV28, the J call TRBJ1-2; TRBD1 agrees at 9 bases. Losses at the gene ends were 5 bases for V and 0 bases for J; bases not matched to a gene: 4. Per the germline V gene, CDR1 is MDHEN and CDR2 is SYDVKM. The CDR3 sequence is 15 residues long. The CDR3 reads CASSPGTGSNYGYTF. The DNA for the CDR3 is TGTGCCAGCAGTCCCGGGACAGGGTCTAACTATGGCTACACCTTC.

This CDR3 reads CASSQSPSPGGNEQFF. The CDR3 coding sequence is TGTGCCAGCAGCCAATCCCCATCTCCGGGGGGCAATGAGCAGTTCTTC. This rearrangement joins TRBV4-2 to TRBJ2-1, with 7 positions matching TRBD2. Germline V gives CDR1 LGHNA, CDR2 YNFKEQ. The length of the CDR3 is 16 residues. Trimming cost V 2 bases and J 6 bases; bases outside gene matches: 10.

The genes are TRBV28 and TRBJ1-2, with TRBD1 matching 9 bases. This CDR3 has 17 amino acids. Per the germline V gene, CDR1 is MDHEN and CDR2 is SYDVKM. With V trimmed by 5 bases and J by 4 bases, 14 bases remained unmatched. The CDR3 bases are TGTGCCAGCAGTCCACTTTATGTCGGACAGGGGCCCTATGGCTACACCTTC. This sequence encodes CASSPLYVGQGPYGYTF.

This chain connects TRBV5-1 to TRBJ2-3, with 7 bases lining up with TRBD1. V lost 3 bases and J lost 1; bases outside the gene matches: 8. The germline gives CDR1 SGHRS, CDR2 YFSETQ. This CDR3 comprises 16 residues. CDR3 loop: CASSSRGLGGTDTQYF. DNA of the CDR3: TGCGCCAGCAGCTCCAGGGGGTTAGGGGGCACAGATACGCAGTATTTT.